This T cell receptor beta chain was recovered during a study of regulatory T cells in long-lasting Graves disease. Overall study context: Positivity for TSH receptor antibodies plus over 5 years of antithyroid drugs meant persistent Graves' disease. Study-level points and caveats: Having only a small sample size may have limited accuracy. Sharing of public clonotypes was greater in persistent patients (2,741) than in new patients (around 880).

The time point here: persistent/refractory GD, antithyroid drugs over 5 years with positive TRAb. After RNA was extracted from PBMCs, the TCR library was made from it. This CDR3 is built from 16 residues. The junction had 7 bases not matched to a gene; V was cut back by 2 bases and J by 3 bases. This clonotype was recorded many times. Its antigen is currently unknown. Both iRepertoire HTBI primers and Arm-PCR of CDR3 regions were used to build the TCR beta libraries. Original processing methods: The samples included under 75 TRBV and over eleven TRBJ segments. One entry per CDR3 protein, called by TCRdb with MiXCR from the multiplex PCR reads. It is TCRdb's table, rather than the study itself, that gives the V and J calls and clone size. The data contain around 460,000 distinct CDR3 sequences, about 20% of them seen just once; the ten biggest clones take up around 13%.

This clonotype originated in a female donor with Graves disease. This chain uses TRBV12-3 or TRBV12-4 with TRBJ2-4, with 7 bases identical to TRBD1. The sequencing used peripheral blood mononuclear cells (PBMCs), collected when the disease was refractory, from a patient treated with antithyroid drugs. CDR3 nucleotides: TGTGCCAGCAGTTTACTCCCCAGGGACAGCAAAAACATTCAGTACTTC. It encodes CASSLLPRDSKNIQYF.